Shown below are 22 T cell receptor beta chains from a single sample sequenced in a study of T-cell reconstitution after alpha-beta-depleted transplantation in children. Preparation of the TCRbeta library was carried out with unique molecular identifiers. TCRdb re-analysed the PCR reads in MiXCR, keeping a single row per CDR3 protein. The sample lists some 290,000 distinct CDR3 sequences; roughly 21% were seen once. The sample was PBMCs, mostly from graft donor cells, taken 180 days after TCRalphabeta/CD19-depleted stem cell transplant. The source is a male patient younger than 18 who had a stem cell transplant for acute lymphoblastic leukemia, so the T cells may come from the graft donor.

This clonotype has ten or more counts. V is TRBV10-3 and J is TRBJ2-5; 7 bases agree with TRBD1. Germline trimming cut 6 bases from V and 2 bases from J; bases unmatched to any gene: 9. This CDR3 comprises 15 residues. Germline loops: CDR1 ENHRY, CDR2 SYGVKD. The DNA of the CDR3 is TGTGCCATCAGGACCGGGACAGTGGATCAAGAGACCCAGTACTTC. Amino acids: CAIRTGTVDQETQYF.

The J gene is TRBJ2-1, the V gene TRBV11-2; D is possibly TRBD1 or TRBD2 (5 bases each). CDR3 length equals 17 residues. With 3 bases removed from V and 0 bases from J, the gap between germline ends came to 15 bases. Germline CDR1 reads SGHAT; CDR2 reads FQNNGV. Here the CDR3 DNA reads TGTGCCAGCAGCTTGATCTGGGGGAGTCCCTCCTACAATGAGCAGTTCTTC. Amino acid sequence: CASSLIWGSPSYNEQFF.

CDR3 in DNA: TGTGCCAGCAGCCCAATCGGGGGGTTCTATGGCTACACCTTC. This sequence encodes CASSPIGGFYGYTF. The V call is TRBV5-4, the J call TRBJ1-2; weak D call: TRBD1 (5 bases). V lost 4 bases and J 4 bases, leaving 14 bases between the germline ends. This CDR3 contains 14 residues. Germline V lookup: CDR1 SGHNT, CDR2 YYREEE (reference sequence).

The CDR3 reads CASSLEIAYNEQFF. The DNA for the CDR3 is TGTGCCAGCAGCTTAGAGATAGCCTACAATGAGCAGTTCTTC. This sequence joins TRBV7-8 and TRBJ2-1; D is unclear. Germline V lookup: CDR1 SGHVS, CDR2 FQNEAQ. The CDR3 is 14 residues long. V was pared by 1 base and J by 2 bases, with 6 bases between.

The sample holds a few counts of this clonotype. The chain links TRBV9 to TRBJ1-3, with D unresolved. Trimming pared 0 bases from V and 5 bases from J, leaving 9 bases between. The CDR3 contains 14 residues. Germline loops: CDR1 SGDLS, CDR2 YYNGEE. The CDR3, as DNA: TGTGCCAGCAGCGTAGATCAGGCCCGAAACACCATATATTTT. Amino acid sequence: CASSVDQARNTIYF.

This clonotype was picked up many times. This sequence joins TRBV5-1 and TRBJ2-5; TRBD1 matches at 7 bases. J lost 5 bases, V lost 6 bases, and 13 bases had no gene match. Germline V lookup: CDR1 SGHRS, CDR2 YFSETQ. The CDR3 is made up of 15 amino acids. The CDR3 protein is CASNANRGMQETQYF. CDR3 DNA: TGCGCCAGCAACGCCAACAGGGGAATGCAGGAGACCCAGTACTTC.

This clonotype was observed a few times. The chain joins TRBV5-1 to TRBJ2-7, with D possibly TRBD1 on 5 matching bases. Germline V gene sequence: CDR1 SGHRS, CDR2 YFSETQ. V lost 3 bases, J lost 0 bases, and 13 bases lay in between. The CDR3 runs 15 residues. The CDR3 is CASSSLGVSSYEQYF. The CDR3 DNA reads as TGCGCCAGCAGCTCCCTAGGGGTCAGCTCCTACGAGCAGTACTTC.

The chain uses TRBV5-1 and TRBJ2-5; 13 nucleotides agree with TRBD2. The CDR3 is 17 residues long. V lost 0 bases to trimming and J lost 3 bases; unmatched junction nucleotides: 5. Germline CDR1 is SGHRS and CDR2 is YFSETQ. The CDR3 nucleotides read TGCGCCAGCAGCTTGGGTCCCGGACTAGCGGGAGAAGAGACCCAGTACTTC. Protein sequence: CASSLGPGLAGEETQYF.

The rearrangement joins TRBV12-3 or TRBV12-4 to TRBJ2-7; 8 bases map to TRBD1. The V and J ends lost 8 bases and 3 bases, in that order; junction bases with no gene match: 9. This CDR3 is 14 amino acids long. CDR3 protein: CASSEDRAIYEQYF. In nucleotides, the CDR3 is TGTGCCAGCTCTGAGGACAGGGCTATCTACGAGCAGTACTTC.

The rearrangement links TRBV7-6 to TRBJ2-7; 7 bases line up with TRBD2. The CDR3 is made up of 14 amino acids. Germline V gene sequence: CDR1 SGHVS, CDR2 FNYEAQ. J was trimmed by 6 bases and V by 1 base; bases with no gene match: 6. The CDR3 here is CASSLVSLAAEQYF. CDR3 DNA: TGTGCCAGCAGCTTAGTATCTCTAGCGGCCGAGCAGTACTTC.

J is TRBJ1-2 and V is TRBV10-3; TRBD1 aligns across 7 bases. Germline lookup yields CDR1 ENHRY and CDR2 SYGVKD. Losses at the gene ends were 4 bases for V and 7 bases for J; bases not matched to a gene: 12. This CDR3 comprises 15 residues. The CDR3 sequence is CAISGPDRHPSGYTF. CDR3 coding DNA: TGTGCCATCAGTGGCCCGGACAGGCACCCCTCTGGCTACACCTTC.

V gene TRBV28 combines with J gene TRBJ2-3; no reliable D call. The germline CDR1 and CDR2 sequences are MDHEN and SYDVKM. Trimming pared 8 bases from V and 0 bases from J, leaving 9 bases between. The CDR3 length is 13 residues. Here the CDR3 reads CASLRVSTDTQYF. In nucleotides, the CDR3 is TGTGCCAGCCTCAGAGTTAGCACAGATACGCAGTATTTT.

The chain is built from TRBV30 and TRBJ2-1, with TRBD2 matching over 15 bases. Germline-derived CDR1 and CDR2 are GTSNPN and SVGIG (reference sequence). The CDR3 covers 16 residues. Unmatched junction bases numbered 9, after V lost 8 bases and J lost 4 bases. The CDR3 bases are TGTGCCACCAGCTACGGACTAGCGGGAGGGTACAATGAGCAGTTCTTC. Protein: CATSYGLAGGYNEQFF.

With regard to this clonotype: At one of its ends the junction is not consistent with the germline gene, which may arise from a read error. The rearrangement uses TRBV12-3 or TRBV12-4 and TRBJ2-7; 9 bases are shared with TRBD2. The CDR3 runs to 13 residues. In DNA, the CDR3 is TGTGCCAGCAGTAGCGGGAGGCCCTACGAGCAGGACTTC. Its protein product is CASSSGRPYEQDF.

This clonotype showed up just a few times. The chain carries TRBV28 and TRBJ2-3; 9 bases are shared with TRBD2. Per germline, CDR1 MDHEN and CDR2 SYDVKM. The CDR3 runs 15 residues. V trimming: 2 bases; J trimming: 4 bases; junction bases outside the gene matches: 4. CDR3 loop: CASSLAGGPPDTQYF. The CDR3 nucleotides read TGTGCCAGCAGTTTAGCGGGAGGGCCCCCAGATACGCAGTATTTT.

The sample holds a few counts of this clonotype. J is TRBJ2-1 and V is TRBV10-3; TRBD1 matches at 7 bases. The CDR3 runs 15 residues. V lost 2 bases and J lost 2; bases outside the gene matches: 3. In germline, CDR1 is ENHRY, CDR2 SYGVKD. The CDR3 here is CAISEPGQAYNEQFF. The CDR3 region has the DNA TGTGCCATCAGTGAGCCAGGACAGGCCTACAATGAGCAGTTCTTC.

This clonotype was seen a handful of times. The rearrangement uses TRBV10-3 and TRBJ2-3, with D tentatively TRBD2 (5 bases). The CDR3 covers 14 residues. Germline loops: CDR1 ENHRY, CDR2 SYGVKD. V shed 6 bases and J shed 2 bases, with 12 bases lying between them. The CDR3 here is CAISRTAATDTQYF. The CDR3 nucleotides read TGTGCCATCAGCCGGACTGCCGCCACAGATACGCAGTATTTT.

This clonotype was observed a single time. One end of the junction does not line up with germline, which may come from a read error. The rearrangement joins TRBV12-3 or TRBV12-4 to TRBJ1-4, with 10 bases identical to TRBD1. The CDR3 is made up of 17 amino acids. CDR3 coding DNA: TGTGACAGCAGCCCAGTGACAGGGGGCACAGTCGAAGAAAAACTGTTTTTT. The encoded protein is CDSSPVTGGTVEEKLFF.

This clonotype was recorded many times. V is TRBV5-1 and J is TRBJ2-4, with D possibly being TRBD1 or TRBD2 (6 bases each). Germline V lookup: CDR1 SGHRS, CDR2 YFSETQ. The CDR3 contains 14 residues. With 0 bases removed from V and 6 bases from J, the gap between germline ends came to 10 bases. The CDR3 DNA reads TGCGCCAGCAGCTTGGACGGGGGCTTAAACATTCAGTACTTC. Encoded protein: CASSLDGGLNIQYF.

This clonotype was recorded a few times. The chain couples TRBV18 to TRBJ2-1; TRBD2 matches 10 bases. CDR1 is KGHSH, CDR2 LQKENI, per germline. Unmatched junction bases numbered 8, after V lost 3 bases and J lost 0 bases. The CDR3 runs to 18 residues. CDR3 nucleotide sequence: TGTGCCAGCTCACCTCTAGGACTAGCGGTAAGCTCCTACAATGAGCAGTTCTTC. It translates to CASSPLGLAVSSYNEQFF.

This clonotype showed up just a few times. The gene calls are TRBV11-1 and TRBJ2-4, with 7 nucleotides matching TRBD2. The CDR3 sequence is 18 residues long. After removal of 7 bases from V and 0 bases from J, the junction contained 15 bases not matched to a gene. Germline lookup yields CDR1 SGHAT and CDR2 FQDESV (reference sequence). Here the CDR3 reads CASTLLGGGNLAKNIQYF. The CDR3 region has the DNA TGTGCCAGCACACTTCTTGGCGGGGGTAACCTAGCCAAAAACATTCAGTACTTC.

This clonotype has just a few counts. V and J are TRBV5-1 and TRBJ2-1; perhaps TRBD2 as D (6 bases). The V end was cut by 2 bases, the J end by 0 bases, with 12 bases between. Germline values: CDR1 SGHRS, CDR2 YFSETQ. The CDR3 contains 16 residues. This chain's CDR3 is CASSLGLAFSYNEQFF. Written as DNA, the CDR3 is TGCGCCAGCAGCTTAGGTCTAGCGTTCTCCTACAATGAGCAGTTCTTC.